One and the same sample provided the 30 T cell receptor beta chains below, sequenced in a study of cytomegalovirus exposure and HLA in healthy donors. Both 60 Vbeta primers and 13 Jbeta primers went into the PCR. Method: immunoSEQ multiplex PCR; TCRdb's copy keeps in-frame clones and lacks some. Of 130,000 to 150,000 clones detected, roughly 80% appear once; the ten largest clones hold more than 4.5%. Material for sequencing was PBMCs. The receptors here all came from a woman in her forties or fifties in good health and CMV-seronegative.

This clone showed up just once. CDR3 nucleotide sequence: TGTGCCAGCAGCCCCCTCCCTGGGCTAAGCTCCTACGAGCAGTACTTC. Its protein is CASSPLPGLSSYEQYF. This rearrangement joins TRBV7-6 to TRBJ2-7; D ambiguous. The V and J ends lost 5 bases and 0 bases respectively, with 17 bases between them. This CDR3 comprises 16 residues. Germline assignment: CDR1 SGHVS and CDR2 FNYEAQ.

This chain joins TRBV5-5 and TRBJ2-7; TRBD1 matches at 8 bases. The CDR3 sequence is 14 residues long. The V gene's germline CDR1 is SGHKS and CDR2 YYEKEE (reference sequence). Germline trimming cut 1 base from V and 2 bases from J; bases unmatched to any gene: 2. This chain's CDR3 is CASSLRTGTYEQYF. The CDR3 DNA sequence: TGTGCCAGCAGCTTGAGGACAGGGACCTACGAGCAGTACTTC.

This chain links TRBV5-4 with TRBJ2-3, with TRBD2 matching over 8 bases. Trimming took 2 bases from V and 4 from J; bases not matched to a gene: 3. Per germline, CDR1 SGHNT and CDR2 YYREEE (reference sequence). This CDR3 has 14 residues. For the CDR3, the DNA is TGTGCCAGCAGCTTCAAGCGGGGGCCAGATACGCAGTATTTT. Translation: CASSFKRGPDTQYF.

In DNA form, the CDR3 reads TGTGCCAGCAGCTTGGCCGGCAGGGGGCTCTCCAAAAACATTCAGTACTTC. Translated: CASSLAGRGLSKNIQYF. The chain combines TRBV5-4 with TRBJ2-4; 8 bases fit TRBD1. Germline lookup yields CDR1 SGHNT and CDR2 YYREEE (reference sequence). The CDR3 is made up of 17 amino acids. V lost 0 bases, J lost 2 bases, and 7 bases stayed unmatched.

This chain joins TRBV7-8 and TRBJ1-5; D might be TRBD1 (5 bases). Per the germline V gene, CDR1 is SGHVS and CDR2 is FQNEAQ. The CDR3 is made up of 15 amino acids. The ends were cut back, 7 bases at V and 4 bases at J, with 17 bases in the middle. The CDR3 is CASTPNWGENQPQHF. CDR3 bases: TGTGCCAGCACCCCCAACTGGGGGGAAAATCAGCCCCAGCATTTT.

This sequence joins TRBV10-1 and TRBJ2-7, with a tentative D call TRBD1 (5 bases). Germline V CDR1 and CDR2: WNHNN, SYGVQD (reference sequence). The V end was cut by 8 bases, the J end by 5 bases, with 19 bases between. CDR3 length: 14 amino acids. CDR3 nucleotides: TGCGCCAGCTCGTCTGCGGCCAGGGCCCACGAGCAGTACTTC. The encoded protein is CASSSAARAHEQYF.

The chain links TRBV5-1 to TRBJ1-3; weak D call: TRBD1 (5 bases). Trimming removed 4 bases at V and 2 bases at J, with 13 bases between. The length of the CDR3 is 15 residues. Per the germline V gene, CDR1 is SGHRS and CDR2 is YFSETQ. The CDR3 DNA reads as TGCGCCAGCAGCCCCGGGGGGGACCCTGGAAACACCATATATTTT. Translation: CASSPGGDPGNTIYF.

The rearrangement joins TRBV5-1 to TRBJ2-4; 13 positions agree with TRBD2. Germline V lookup: CDR1 SGHRS, CDR2 YFSETQ. The CDR3 has 20 amino acids. J lost 1 base, V lost 4 bases, and 14 bases had no gene match. CDR3 loop: CASSTGLAGFGFGAKNIQYF. The CDR3 DNA sequence: TGCGCCAGCAGCACGGGACTAGCGGGGTTCGGTTTCGGGGCCAAAAACATTCAGTACTTC.

This clone appeared a few times. V gene TRBV7-8 combines with J gene TRBJ1-3; 7 positions agree with TRBD1. Germline trimming cut 1 base from V and 8 bases from J; bases unmatched to any gene: 11. The V gene's germline CDR1 is SGHVS and CDR2 FQNEAQ. The CDR3 contains 16 residues. The CDR3 loop is CASSLVHGTEVDTIYF. The CDR3 coding sequence is TGTGCCAGCAGCTTAGTTCATGGGACAGAGGTAGACACCATATATTTT.

The chain joins TRBV10-3 to TRBJ1-5; D remains unclear. CDR1 ENHRY and CDR2 SYGVKD come from the germline V gene. The CDR3 totals 12 residues. Trimming removed 6 bases from V and 1 base from J, with 4 bases in between. The DNA for the CDR3 is TGTGCCATCAGCCAAAGCAATCAGCCCCAGCATTTT. This sequence encodes CAISQSNQPQHF.

The rearrangement uses TRBV29-1 and TRBJ2-7, with 7 bases lining up with TRBD1. There are 12 residues in the CDR3. V lost 8 bases and J lost 7; bases outside the gene matches: 11. The germline gives CDR1 SQVTM, CDR2 ANQGSEA. CDR3 DNA sequence: TGCAGCACCGGACAGGACTCTGAGGAGCAGTACTTC. Translating it yields CSTGQDSEEQYF.

The rearrangement joins TRBV10-3 to TRBJ2-2; 7 bases align to TRBD2. CDR3 length: 15 residues. The ends lost 4 bases at V and 1 base at J; junction bases unmatched: 3. The germline V gene encodes CDR1 ENHRY and CDR2 SYGVKD. CDR3 nucleotides: TGTGCCATCAGTGGGGGGGGGAGGAACACCGGGGAGCTGTTTTTT. It yields the protein CAISGGGRNTGELFF.

The genes are TRBV14 and TRBJ2-7; D is undetermined. V was cut by 0 bases and J by 0 bases, with 18 bases left in between. This CDR3 has 18 residues. CDR1 is SGHDN and CDR2 is FVKESK in the germline V gene. Written as DNA, the CDR3 is TGTGCCAGCAGCCAAGATCGTCGGTTTGAGGCGAGCTCCTACGAGCAGTACTTC. It yields the protein CASSQDRRFEASSYEQYF.

In its sample, this clone was seen a few times. This chain connects TRBV19 to TRBJ1-1; 8 nucleotides align to TRBD1. Losses at the gene ends were 10 bases for V and 4 bases for J; bases not matched to a gene: 8. Germline V CDR1 and CDR2: LNHDA, SQIVND (reference sequence). This CDR3 spans 13 amino acids. For the CDR3, the DNA is TGTGCCATCACGACAGGGGCGAGCACTGAAGCTTTCTTT. Translating gives CAITTGASTEAFF.

The chain employs TRBV6-5 and TRBJ1-2; 9 bases agree with TRBD1. The germline V gene encodes CDR1 MNHEY and CDR2 SVGAGI. V trimming: 6 bases; J trimming: 3 bases; junction bases outside the gene matches: 8. The CDR3 is 15 amino acids. Written as DNA, the CDR3 is TGTGCCAGCAGCTCCGACAGGGGGATTTACTATGGCTACACCTTC. Translated: CASSSDRGIYYGYTF.

V gene TRBV15 combines with J gene TRBJ1-3; D unclear. Trimming removed 1 base at V and 6 bases at J, with 10 bases between. CDR3 length: 14 residues. CDR1 LNHNV and CDR2 YYDKDF come from the germline V gene (reference sequence). The CDR3 sequence: CATSRGVGVNTIYF. DNA for the CDR3: TGTGCCACCAGCAGAGGGGTGGGAGTAAACACCATATATTTT. Drawing the rest from reference TRBV15 and TRBJ1-3, the complete variable domain is DAMVIQNPRYQVTQFGKPVTLSCSQTLNHNVMYWYQQKSSQAPKLLFHYYDKDFNNEADTPDNFQSRRPNTSFCFLDIRSPGLGDTAMYLCATSRGVGVNTIYFGEGSWLTVV.

V gene TRBV28 combines with J gene TRBJ1-2, with 9 bases matching TRBD1. Germline CDR1 reads MDHEN; CDR2 reads SYDVKM. The ends lost 2 bases at V and 8 bases at J; junction bases unmatched: 9. The CDR3 totals 15 residues. The DNA of the CDR3 is TGTGCCAGCAGTTTAAGTTGGGACAGGGTGTACGGCTACACCTTC. Translated: CASSLSWDRVYGYTF.

The CDR3, as DNA: TGTGCCAGCAGCCCCCAGGGAACTGAAGCTTTCTTT. Its protein is CASSPQGTEAFF. The rearrangement joins TRBV11-2 to TRBJ1-1, with a possible D match to TRBD1 (5 bases). Germline CDR1 reads SGHAT; CDR2 reads FQNNGV. This CDR3 spans 12 amino acids. V was pared by 5 bases and J by 5 bases, with 9 bases between.

Only one count was recorded for this clone. J is TRBJ2-6 and V is TRBV5-1; unclear D gene. The CDR3 extends over 15 amino acids. Germline V gene sequence: CDR1 SGHRS, CDR2 YFSETQ. Trimming removed 2 bases from V and 2 bases from J, with 8 bases in between. In DNA form, the CDR3 reads TGCGCCAGCAGCTTTTCAGGTGCTGGGGCCAACGTCCTGACTTTC. Translating gives CASSFSGAGANVLTF.

The genes are TRBV6-1 and TRBJ2-2; maybe TRBD2 (6 bases). V shed 0 bases and J shed 3 bases, with 11 bases lying between them. Germline V CDR1 and CDR2: MNHNS, SASEGT. The CDR3 covers 16 residues. DNA for the CDR3: TGTGCCAGCAGTGAAGCACTCAGGGAGGACACCGGGGAGCTGTTTTTT. Translated, it gives CASSEALREDTGELFF.

The chain links TRBV7-8 to TRBJ2-7; 8 positions agree with TRBD1. Trimming cost V 2 bases and J 4 bases; bases outside gene matches: 4. This CDR3 comprises 14 residues. CDR1 SGHVS and CDR2 FQNEAQ come from the germline V gene. The chain's CDR3 is CASSLQGAGYEQYF. The CDR3 DNA follows: TGTGCCAGCAGCTTACAGGGGGCAGGGTACGAGCAGTACTTC.

The chain joins TRBV7-9 to TRBJ2-4, with a possible D match to TRBD1 (5 bases). The CDR3 is made up of 14 amino acids. The ends were cut back, 6 bases at V and 6 bases at J, with 15 bases in the middle. Germline V lookup: CDR1 SEHNR, CDR2 FQNEAQ (reference sequence). The CDR3 nucleotides read TGTGCCAGCAGTGCCCAGGGCCCCAGAAACATTCAGTACTTC. Translation: CASSAQGPRNIQYF.

The chain couples TRBV7-6 to TRBJ2-7, with 9 positions matching TRBD1. CDR1 and CDR2 (germline): SGHVS, FNYEAQ. Germline trimming cut 4 bases from V and 2 bases from J; bases unmatched to any gene: 3. CDR3 length: 14 residues. This CDR3 reads CASSSGTGTYEQYF. CDR3 DNA sequence: TGTGCCAGCAGCTCCGGGACAGGGACCTACGAGCAGTACTTC.

The chain joins TRBV5-1 to TRBJ2-5, with TRBD2 matching over 15 bases. The trim removed 0 bases at V and 2 bases at J, leaving 5 bases unmatched. The CDR3 has 18 residues. Germline V gene lookup returns CDR1 SGHRS and CDR2 YFSETQ. The CDR3 nucleotides read TGCGCCAGCAGCTTGGCCGGACTAGCGGGGGGGCATCAAGAGACCCAGTACTTC. Translated: CASSLAGLAGGHQETQYF.

V usage is TRBV19 and J usage is TRBJ1-1; D is unclear. CDR3 length: 15 residues. CDR1 is LNHDA, CDR2 SQIVND, per germline (reference sequence). Trimming cost V 7 bases and J 1 base, with 16 bases left between them. DNA for the CDR3: TGTGCCAGTACCTTTGGGAGGGCAGGGAACACTGAAGCTTTCTTT. This sequence encodes CASTFGRAGNTEAFF.

V gene TRBV5-1 combines with J gene TRBJ2-7; 8 nucleotides align to TRBD1. The CDR3 extends over 14 amino acids. With V trimmed by 5 bases and J by 4 bases, 8 bases remained unmatched. The germline V gene has CDR1 SGHRS and CDR2 YFSETQ. The CDR3 region has the DNA TGCGCCAGCAGTCAACAGGGGGAAACATACGAGCAGTACTTC. Translating it yields CASSQQGETYEQYF.

Notes on this clone: One end of the junction is discordant with germline, which a read error may explain. The V and J genes are TRBV18 and TRBJ1-4, with 9 bases fitting TRBD1. CDR1 is KGHSH, CDR2 LQKENI, per germline. The CDR3 length is 16 residues. This chain's CDR3 is CASSPQGAELAEKLFF. The CDR3 nucleotides are TGTGCCAGCTCGCCACAGGGGGCTGAGTTGGCTGAAAAACTGTTTTTT.

J is TRBJ1-1 and V is TRBV9; 8 nucleotides line up with TRBD1. The CDR3 is 14 residues long. With V trimmed by 3 bases and J by 5 bases, 6 bases remained unmatched. Germline CDR1 reads SGDLS; CDR2 reads YYNGEE. The CDR3 loop is CASSEGTGFTEAFF. CDR3 nucleotides: TGTGCCAGCAGCGAAGGGACAGGATTTACTGAAGCTTTCTTT.

This chain links TRBV5-1 with TRBJ1-1; the D is unclear. The V end was cut by 0 bases, the J end by 4 bases, with 13 bases between. This CDR3 comprises 15 residues. Germline V gene data show CDR1 as SGHRS and CDR2 as YFSETQ. The chain's CDR3 is CASSLALGGGTEAFF. The CDR3 bases are TGCGCCAGCAGCTTGGCCCTGGGAGGAGGCACTGAAGCTTTCTTT.

V and J are TRBV28 and TRBJ2-5, with a possible D match to TRBD2 (5 bases). Germline lookup yields CDR1 MDHEN and CDR2 SYDVKM. The CDR3 extends over 14 amino acids. The germline V and J ends were trimmed by 3 bases and 5 bases, with 13 bases remaining between them. The CDR3 DNA sequence: TGTGCCAGCAGTTTCCAGCGGACCCGGGAGACCCAGTACTTC. It is translated as CASSFQRTRETQYF.